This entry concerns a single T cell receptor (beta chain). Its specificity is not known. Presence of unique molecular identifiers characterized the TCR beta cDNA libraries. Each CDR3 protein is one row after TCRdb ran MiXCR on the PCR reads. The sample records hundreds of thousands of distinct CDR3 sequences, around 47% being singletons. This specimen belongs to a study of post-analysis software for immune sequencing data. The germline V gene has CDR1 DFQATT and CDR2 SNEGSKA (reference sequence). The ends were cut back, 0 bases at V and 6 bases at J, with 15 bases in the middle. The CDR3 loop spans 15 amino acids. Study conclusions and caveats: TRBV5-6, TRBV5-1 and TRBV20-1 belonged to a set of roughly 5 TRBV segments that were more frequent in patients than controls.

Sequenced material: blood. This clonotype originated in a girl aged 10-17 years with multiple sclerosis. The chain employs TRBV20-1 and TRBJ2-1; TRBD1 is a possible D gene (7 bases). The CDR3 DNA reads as TGCAGTGCTAGAGAGGCAGGGGGGCCAGGCAATGAGCAGTTCTTC. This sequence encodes CSAREAGGPGNEQFF.